A single sample is the source of the 26 T cell receptor beta chains below, sequenced in a study of blood T cell repertoires in COVID-19. The protocol was immunoSEQ multiplex PCR, while the TCRdb copy is restricted to in-frame clones and leaves out a portion. The sample consists of around 25,000 clones, roughly nine tenths of them appearing once. The sequencing sample was made of peripheral blood. All receptors come from a human donor with active COVID-19. The donor label of this sample is uncertain.

The rearrangement links TRBV2 to TRBJ2-5; possibly TRBD2 for D (6 bases). CDR1 and CDR2 (germline): SNHLY, FYNNEI. Deletions cut 7 bases from V and 0 bases from J, with 15 bases between. This CDR3 is 15 amino acids long. In DNA form, the CDR3 reads TGTGCCAGCAACGGAGGGACGACACACCAAGAGACCCAGTACTTC. It is translated as CASNGGTTHQETQYF.

The V call is TRBV11-2, the J call TRBJ2-2, with TRBD2 matching over 7 bases. V was pared by 1 base and J by 6 bases, with 8 bases of the junction left unmatched. The CDR3 length is 16 residues. Germline CDR1 and CDR2: SGHAT and FQNNGV. The CDR3 nucleotides are TGTGCCAGCAGCTTAGTAGGGACTATGTATCCCGGGGAGCTGTTTTTT. This codes for CASSLVGTMYPGELFF.

The chain has TRBV19 and TRBJ1-2; D unclear. Germline V gene data show CDR1 as LNHDA and CDR2 as SQIVND (reference sequence). Trimming took 3 bases from V and 4 from J, leaving 12 bases between them. The CDR3 length is 14 residues. The CDR3 DNA is TGTGCCAGTAGTATTTCCCAGGCAGGCTATGGCTACACCTTC. This codes for CASSISQAGYGYTF.

This clone was counted between two and nine times. The V and J genes are TRBV27 and TRBJ2-2; 13 bases are shared with TRBD2. With V trimmed by 6 bases and J by 5 bases, 3 bases remained unmatched. Looked up from germline, CDR1 is MNHEY and CDR2 is SMNVEV (reference sequence). This CDR3 spans 15 amino acids. CDR3 DNA: TGTGCCAGCAGCCCGGGACTAGCGGGAACCGGGGAGCTGTTTTTT. Protein sequence: CASSPGLAGTGELFF.

The chain is built from TRBV6-5 and TRBJ2-7, with D unclear. Germline CDR1 reads MNHEY; CDR2 reads SVGAGI. V shed 6 bases and J shed 0 bases, with 15 bases lying between them. The CDR3 runs to 15 residues. DNA of the CDR3: TGTGCCAGCAGACCCCGAATGGGCAGCTCCTACGAGCAGTACTTC. It is translated as CASRPRMGSSYEQYF.

This chain's CDR3 is CASSPVTAAEQYF. The CDR3 bases are TGTGCCAGCAGCCCAGTTACGGCGGCCGAGCAGTACTTC. The chain carries TRBV7-9 and TRBJ2-7; unclear D gene. The CDR3 contains 13 residues. V was shortened by 5 bases and J by 6 bases, with 14 bases between the two germline ends. CDR1 and CDR2 from the germline V gene are SEHNR and FQNEAQ (reference sequence). The full variable domain, completed using reference TRBV7-9 and TRBJ2-7, is DTGVSQNPRHKITKRGQNVTFRCDPISEHNRLYWYRQTLGQGPEFLTYFQNEAQLEKSRLLSDRFSAERPKGSFSTLEIQRTEQGDSAMYLCASSPVTAAEQYFGPGTRLTVT.

J is TRBJ2-3 and V is TRBV5-1; D perhaps matches TRBD2 (7 bases). The CDR3 covers 14 residues. The V end was cut by 4 bases, the J end by 6 bases, with 15 bases between. CDR1 and CDR2 (germline): SGHRS, YFSETQ. In DNA, the CDR3 is TGCGCCAGCAGCCTTGGGGGGGCCAGTGATACGCAGTATTTT. It is translated as CASSLGGASDTQYF.

The chain uses TRBV6-4 and TRBJ1-2; weak D call: TRBD1 (5 bases). V was cut by 4 bases and J by 0 bases, with 9 bases left in between. CDR1 is MRHNA, CDR2 SNTAGT, per germline. The CDR3 is 14 amino acids. CDR3 sequence (DNA): TGTGCCAGCAGTGCTGGAGGGGCTAACTATGGCTACACCTTC. Amino acid sequence: CASSAGGANYGYTF.

The chain links TRBV27 to TRBJ2-2, with 8 nucleotides matching TRBD2. This CDR3 contains 15 residues. Germline trimming cut 6 bases from V and 1 base from J; bases unmatched to any gene: 4. The germline CDR1 and CDR2 sequences are MNHEY and SMNVEV (reference sequence). The DNA of the CDR3 is TGTGCCAGCAGCTGGACTAGCAGGAACACCGGGGAGCTGTTTTTT. Translating gives CASSWTSRNTGELFF.

The V gene is TRBV28, the J gene TRBJ2-7, with 8 bases aligning to TRBD1. The CDR3 is made up of 15 amino acids. Germline CDR1 and CDR2: MDHEN and SYDVKM. V was pared by 4 bases and J by 6 bases, with 11 bases of the junction left unmatched. CDR3 region: CASSSPRTGPAEQYF. Here the CDR3 DNA reads TGTGCCAGCAGTTCCCCAAGGACAGGGCCGGCCGAGCAGTACTTC. Complete variable domain (other parts from reference TRBV28 and TRBJ2-7): DVKVTQSSRYLVKRTGEKVFLECVQDMDHENMFWYRQDPGLGLRLIYFSYDVKMKEKGDIPEGYSVSREKKERFSLILESASTNQTSMYLCASSSPRTGPAEQYFGPGTRLTVT.

This rearrangement joins TRBV9 to TRBJ2-3; D is possibly TRBD2 (5 bases). In germline, CDR1 is SGDLS, CDR2 YYNGEE. Trimming pared 5 bases from V and 2 bases from J, leaving 6 bases between. The CDR3 is made up of 12 amino acids. This CDR3 reads CASSLATDTQYF. In nucleotides, the CDR3 is TGTGCCAGCAGTCTAGCCACAGATACGCAGTATTTT.

The chain uses TRBV29-1 and TRBJ1-5; the D gene is possibly TRBD1 (5 bases). The CDR3 covers 13 residues. The germline CDR1 and CDR2 sequences are SQVTM and ANQGSEA. Trimming removed 5 bases from V and 3 bases from J, with 11 bases in between. CDR3 nucleotide sequence: TGCAGCGTTTCTAGGGGTGTCAATCAGCCCCAGCATTTT. Its translation: CSVSRGVNQPQHF.

This chain joins TRBV5-1 and TRBJ2-3, with TRBD1 matching over 8 bases. The CDR3 totals 16 residues. V dropped 1 base and J dropped 4; count of bases not matched to a gene: 8. Looked up from germline, CDR1 is SGHRS and CDR2 is YFSETQ. CDR3 amino acids: CASSLFPQGAADTQYF. CDR3 coding DNA: TGCGCCAGCAGCTTGTTCCCGCAGGGGGCTGCAGATACGCAGTATTTT.

V and J are TRBV16 and TRBJ1-1; 7 positions match TRBD1. Per the germline V gene, CDR1 is KGHSY and CDR2 is FQNENV. The ends lost 4 bases at V and 3 bases at J; junction bases unmatched: 11. This CDR3 is 16 amino acids long. CDR3 sequence reads: CASSPTPTGVDTEAFF. CDR3 bases: TGTGCCAGCAGCCCGACCCCAACAGGGGTGGACACTGAAGCTTTCTTT. The full variable domain, its missing parts supplied by reference TRBV16 and TRBJ1-1, is GEEVAQTPKHLVRGEGQKAKLYCAPIKGHSYVFWYQQVLKNEFKFLISFQNENVFDETGMPKERFSAKCLPNSPCSLEIQATKLEDSAVYFCASSPTPTGVDTEAFFGQGTRLTVV.

V is TRBV2 and J is TRBJ1-2, with TRBD1 matching 10 bases. The CDR3 is made up of 16 amino acids. Losses at the gene ends were 1 base for V and 6 bases for J; bases not matched to a gene: 8. Germline V CDR1 and CDR2: SNHLY, FYNNEI. The CDR3 sequence: CASSEGPTGGWDGYTF. The CDR3 nucleotides are TGTGCCAGCAGTGAAGGGCCGACAGGGGGCTGGGATGGCTACACCTTC.

The chain recombines TRBV24-1 with TRBJ2-3, with D hard to call. Looked up from germline, CDR1 is KGHDR and CDR2 is SFDVKD. V was shortened by 4 bases and J by 6 bases, with 10 bases between the two germline ends. The CDR3 extends over 13 amino acids. CDR3 sequence: CATSESQADTQYF. The CDR3 DNA sequence: TGTGCCACCAGTGAATCTCAGGCCGATACGCAGTATTTT.

The table lists this clone with a count of one. V is TRBV5-1 and J is TRBJ2-1, with TRBD1 matching 8 bases. The germline V gene encodes CDR1 SGHRS and CDR2 YFSETQ. The CDR3 extends over 15 amino acids. V lost 0 bases to trimming and J lost 6 bases; unmatched junction nucleotides: 5. The CDR3 protein is CASSLAGTGPNEQFF. CDR3 DNA sequence: TGCGCCAGCAGCTTGGCCGGGACAGGTCCCAATGAGCAGTTCTTC.

This chain links TRBV6-6 with TRBJ2-7, with D perhaps TRBD1 (5 bases). The CDR3 has 13 residues. Trimming cost V 1 base and J 2 bases, with 6 bases left between them. Germline V gene sequence: CDR1 MNHNY, CDR2 SVGAGI (reference sequence). The CDR3 DNA reads TGTGCCAGCAGTTACTTGGGGCCCTACGAGCAGTACTTC. It is translated as CASSYLGPYEQYF.

V is TRBV4-3 and J is TRBJ2-1, with D maybe TRBD2 (6 bases). V was trimmed by 1 base and J by 3 bases, leaving 16 bases between them. Germline assignment: CDR1 LGHNA and CDR2 YSLEER. This CDR3 is built from 17 residues. CDR3 sequence: CASSQGRIGSVYNEQFF. The CDR3 DNA reads as TGCGCCAGCAGCCAAGGCAGAATCGGGAGCGTCTACAATGAGCAGTTCTTC.

This chain joins TRBV5-4 and TRBJ1-1, with TRBD1 as a possible D gene (6 bases). The V end lost 3 bases, the J end lost 5 bases, and 14 bases lay between the germline ends. The germline V gene encodes CDR1 SGHNT and CDR2 YYREEE (reference sequence). The CDR3 is made up of 14 amino acids. CDR3 region: CASSSGGRGTEAFF. In DNA form, the CDR3 reads TGTGCCAGCAGCTCGGGGGGGCGAGGAACTGAAGCTTTCTTT.

The rearrangement uses TRBV5-1 and TRBJ2-5; D remains ambiguous. V was shortened by 0 bases and J by 2 bases, with 8 bases between the two germline ends. The germline V gene has CDR1 SGHRS and CDR2 YFSETQ. The CDR3 loop spans 14 amino acids. The chain's CDR3 is CASSLGSVQETQYF. In DNA, the CDR3 is TGCGCCAGCAGCTTGGGGTCAGTTCAAGAGACCCAGTACTTC.

The chain recombines TRBV7-8 with TRBJ2-7; 9 nucleotides match TRBD1. Per the germline V gene, CDR1 is SGHVS and CDR2 is FQNEAQ. Trimming removed 5 bases from V and 4 bases from J; junction bases left unmatched: 9. CDR3 length: 15 amino acids. CDR3 nucleotide sequence: TGTGCCAGCAGCCGCTCGGGACAGGGATATTACGAGCAGTACTTC. Amino acids: CASSRSGQGYYEQYF.

The gene calls are TRBV6-5 and TRBJ1-4, with 10 positions matching TRBD1. Germline values: CDR1 MNHEY, CDR2 SVGAGI. The CDR3 extends over 14 amino acids. The V segment lost 7 bases and the J segment 11 bases; nucleotides outside the gene matches: 10. The CDR3 here is CASIVGQGEKKLFF. CDR3 coding DNA: TGTGCCAGCATTGTAGGACAGGGGGAAAAGAAACTGTTTTTT.

The chain couples TRBV11-3 to TRBJ2-7, with TRBD1 matching 9 bases. V lost 4 bases and J lost 5; bases outside the gene matches: 3. This CDR3 is built from 13 residues. Germline V lookup: CDR1 SGHNT, CDR2 YENEEA. CDR3 DNA: TGTGCCAGCAGCTCAGACAGGGGGGACGAGCAGTACTTC. As protein: CASSSDRGDEQYF.

J is TRBJ2-1 and V is TRBV7-2, with TRBD2 matching over 13 bases. The length of the CDR3 is 15 residues. J was trimmed by 9 bases and V by 5 bases; bases with no gene match: 7. CDR1 is SGHTA, CDR2 FQGNSA, per germline. The DNA for the CDR3 is TGTGCCAGCAGCCGGACTAGCGGGAGTGTAAGTGAGCAGTTCTTC. The encoded protein is CASSRTSGSVSEQFF.

This rearrangement joins TRBV29-1 to TRBJ2-1; 8 bases agree with TRBD1. From germline, CDR1 is SQVTM and CDR2 ANQGSEA. The CDR3 has 14 residues. Losses at the gene ends were 3 bases for V and 4 bases for J; bases not matched to a gene: 5. CDR3 sequence: CSVDGQGLYNEQFF. The DNA of the CDR3 is TGCAGCGTTGATGGACAGGGCTTATACAATGAGCAGTTCTTC.